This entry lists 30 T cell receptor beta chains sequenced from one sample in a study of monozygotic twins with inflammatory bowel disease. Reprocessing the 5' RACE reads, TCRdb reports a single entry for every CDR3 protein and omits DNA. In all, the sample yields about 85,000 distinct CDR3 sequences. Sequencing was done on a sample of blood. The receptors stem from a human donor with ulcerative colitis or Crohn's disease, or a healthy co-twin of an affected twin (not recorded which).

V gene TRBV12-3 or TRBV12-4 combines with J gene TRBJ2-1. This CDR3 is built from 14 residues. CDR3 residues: CASSLHGTENEQFF.

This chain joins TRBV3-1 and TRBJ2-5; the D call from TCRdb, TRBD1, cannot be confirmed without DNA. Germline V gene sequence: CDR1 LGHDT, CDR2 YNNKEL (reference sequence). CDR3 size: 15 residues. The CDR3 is CASTRAGEPQETQYF.

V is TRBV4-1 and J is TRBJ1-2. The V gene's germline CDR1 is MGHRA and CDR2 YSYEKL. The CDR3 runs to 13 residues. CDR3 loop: CASSQEWKVGYTF.

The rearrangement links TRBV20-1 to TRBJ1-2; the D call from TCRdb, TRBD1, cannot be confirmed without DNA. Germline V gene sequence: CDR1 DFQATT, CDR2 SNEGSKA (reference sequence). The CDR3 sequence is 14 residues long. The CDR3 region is CSVGTGNTWYGYTF.

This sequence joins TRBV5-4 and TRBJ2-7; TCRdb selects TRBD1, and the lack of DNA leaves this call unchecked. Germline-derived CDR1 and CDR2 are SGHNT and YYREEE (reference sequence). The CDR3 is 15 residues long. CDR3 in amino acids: CASSLLGATIYEQYF.

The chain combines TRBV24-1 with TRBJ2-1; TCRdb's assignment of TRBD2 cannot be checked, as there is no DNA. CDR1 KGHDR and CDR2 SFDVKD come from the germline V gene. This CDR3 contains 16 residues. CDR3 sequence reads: CATSDVGASGHNEQFF.

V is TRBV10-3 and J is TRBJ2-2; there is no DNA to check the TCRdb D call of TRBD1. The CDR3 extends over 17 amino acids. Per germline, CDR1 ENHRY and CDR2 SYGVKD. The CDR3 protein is CAISDSGQVPLTGELFF.

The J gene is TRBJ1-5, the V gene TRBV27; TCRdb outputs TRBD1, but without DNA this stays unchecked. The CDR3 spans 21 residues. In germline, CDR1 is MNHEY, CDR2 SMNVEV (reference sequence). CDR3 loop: CASSLSFPGTGFIYSNQPQHF.

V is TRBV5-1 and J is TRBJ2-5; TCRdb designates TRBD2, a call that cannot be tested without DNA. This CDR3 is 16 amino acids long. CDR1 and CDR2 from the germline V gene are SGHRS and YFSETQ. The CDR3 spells CASSIAGGPTQETQYF.

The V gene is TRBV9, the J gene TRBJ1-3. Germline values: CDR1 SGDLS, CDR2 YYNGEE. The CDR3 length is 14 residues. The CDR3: CASSVGISGNTIYF.

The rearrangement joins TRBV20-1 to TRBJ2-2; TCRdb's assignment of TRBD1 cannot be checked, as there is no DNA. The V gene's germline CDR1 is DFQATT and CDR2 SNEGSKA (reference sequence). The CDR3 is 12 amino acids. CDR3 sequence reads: CSAGVLGGELFF.

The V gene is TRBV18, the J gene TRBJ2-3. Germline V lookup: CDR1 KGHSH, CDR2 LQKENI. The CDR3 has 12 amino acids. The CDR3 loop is CASSRSVDTQYF.

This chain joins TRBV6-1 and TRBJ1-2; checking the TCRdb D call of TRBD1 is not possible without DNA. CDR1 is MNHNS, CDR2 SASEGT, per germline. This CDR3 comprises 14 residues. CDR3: CASSGPGTNYGYTF.

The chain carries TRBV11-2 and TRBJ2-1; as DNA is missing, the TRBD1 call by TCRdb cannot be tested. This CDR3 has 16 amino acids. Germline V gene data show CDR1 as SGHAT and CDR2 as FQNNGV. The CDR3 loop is CASTRGRGLHDNEQFF. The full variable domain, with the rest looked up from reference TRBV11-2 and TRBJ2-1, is EAGVAQSPRYKIIEKRQSVAFWCNPISGHATLYWYQQILGQGPKLLIQFQNNGVVDDSQLPKDRFSAERLKGVDSTLKIQPAKLEDSAVYLCASTRGRGLHDNEQFFGPGTRLTVL.

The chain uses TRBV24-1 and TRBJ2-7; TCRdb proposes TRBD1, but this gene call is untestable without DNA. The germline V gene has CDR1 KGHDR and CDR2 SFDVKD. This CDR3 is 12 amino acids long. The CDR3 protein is CATSDLGGEQYF.

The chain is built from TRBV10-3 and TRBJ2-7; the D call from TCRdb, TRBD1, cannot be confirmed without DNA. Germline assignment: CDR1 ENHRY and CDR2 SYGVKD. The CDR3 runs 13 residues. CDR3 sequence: CAIGEGGLYEQYF.

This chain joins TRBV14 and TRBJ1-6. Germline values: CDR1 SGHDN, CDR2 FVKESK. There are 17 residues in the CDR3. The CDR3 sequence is CASSQDFLEQRDPPLHF. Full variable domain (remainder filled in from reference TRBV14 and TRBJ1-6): EAGVTQFPSHSVIEKGQTVTLRCDPISGHDNLYWYRRVMGKEIKFLLHFVKESKQDESGMPNNRFLAERTGGTYSTLKVQPAELEDSGVYFCASSQDFLEQRDPPLHFGNGTRLTVT.

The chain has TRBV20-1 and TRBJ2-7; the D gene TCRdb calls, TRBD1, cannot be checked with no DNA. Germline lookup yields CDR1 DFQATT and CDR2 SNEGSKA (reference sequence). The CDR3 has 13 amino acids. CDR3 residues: CSGKDRVMYEQYF.

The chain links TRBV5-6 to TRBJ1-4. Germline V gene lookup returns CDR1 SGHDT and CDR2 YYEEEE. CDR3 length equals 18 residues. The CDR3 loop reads CASTLRVQSGRTNEKLFF.

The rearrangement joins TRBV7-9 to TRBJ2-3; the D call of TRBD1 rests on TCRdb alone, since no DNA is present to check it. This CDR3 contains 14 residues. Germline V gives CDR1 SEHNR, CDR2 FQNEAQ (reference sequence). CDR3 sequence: CASSLGDPTDTQYF.

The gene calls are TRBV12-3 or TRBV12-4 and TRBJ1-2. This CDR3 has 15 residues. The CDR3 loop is CASNEYGRRNYGYTF.

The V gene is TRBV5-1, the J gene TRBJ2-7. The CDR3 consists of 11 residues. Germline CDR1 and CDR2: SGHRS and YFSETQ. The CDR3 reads CASSSQHEQYF.

The CDR3 sequence: CASSLTSGGFKETQYF. This chain links TRBV12-3 or TRBV12-4 with TRBJ2-5; TCRdb designates TRBD2, a call that cannot be tested without DNA. This CDR3 comprises 16 residues.

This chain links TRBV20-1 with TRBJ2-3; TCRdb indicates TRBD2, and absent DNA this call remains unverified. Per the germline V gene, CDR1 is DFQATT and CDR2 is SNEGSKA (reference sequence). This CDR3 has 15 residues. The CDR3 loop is CSATQLAGGTDTQYF.

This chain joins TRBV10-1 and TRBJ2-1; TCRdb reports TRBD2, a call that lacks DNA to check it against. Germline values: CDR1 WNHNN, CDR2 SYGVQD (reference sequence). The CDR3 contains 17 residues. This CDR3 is CASSESQSGLAVHEQFF.

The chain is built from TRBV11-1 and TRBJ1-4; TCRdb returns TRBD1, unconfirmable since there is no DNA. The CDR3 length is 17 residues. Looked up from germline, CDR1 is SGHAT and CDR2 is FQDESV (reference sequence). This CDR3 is CASSFTGQGYSNEKLFF. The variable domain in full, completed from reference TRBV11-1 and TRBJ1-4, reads EAEVAQSPRYKITEKSQAVAFWCDPISGHATLYWYRQILGQGPELLVQFQDESVVDDSQLPKDRFSAERLKGVDSTLKIQPAELGDSAMYLCASSFTGQGYSNEKLFFGSGTQLSVL.

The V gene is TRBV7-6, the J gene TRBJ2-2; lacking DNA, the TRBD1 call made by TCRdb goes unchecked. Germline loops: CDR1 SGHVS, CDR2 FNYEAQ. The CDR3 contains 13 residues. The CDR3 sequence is CASSGTGTGELFF.

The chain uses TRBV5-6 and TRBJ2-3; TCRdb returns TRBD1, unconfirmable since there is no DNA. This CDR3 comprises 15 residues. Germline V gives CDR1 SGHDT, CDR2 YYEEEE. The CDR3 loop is CASSRDGGLADTQYF. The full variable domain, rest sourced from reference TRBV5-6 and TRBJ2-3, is DAGVTQSPTHLIKTRGQQVTLRCSPKSGHDTVSWYQQALGQGPQFIFQYYEEEERQRGNFPDRFSGHQFPNYSSELNVNALLLGDSALYLCASSRDGGLADTQYFGPGTRLTVL.

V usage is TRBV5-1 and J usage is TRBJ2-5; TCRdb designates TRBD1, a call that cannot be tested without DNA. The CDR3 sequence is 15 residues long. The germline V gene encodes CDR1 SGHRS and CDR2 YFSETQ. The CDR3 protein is CASSHGTGSQETQYF. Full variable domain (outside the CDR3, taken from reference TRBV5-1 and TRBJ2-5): KAGVTQTPRYLIKTRGQQVTLSCSPISGHRSVSWYQQTPGQGLQFLFEYFSETQRNKGNFPGRFSGRQFSNSRSEMNVSTLELGDSALYLCASSHGTGSQETQYFGPGTRLLVL.

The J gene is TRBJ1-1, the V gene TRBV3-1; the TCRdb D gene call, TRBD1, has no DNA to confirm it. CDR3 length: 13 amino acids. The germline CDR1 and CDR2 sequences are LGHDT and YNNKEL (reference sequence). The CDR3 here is CASINQGGTEAFF.